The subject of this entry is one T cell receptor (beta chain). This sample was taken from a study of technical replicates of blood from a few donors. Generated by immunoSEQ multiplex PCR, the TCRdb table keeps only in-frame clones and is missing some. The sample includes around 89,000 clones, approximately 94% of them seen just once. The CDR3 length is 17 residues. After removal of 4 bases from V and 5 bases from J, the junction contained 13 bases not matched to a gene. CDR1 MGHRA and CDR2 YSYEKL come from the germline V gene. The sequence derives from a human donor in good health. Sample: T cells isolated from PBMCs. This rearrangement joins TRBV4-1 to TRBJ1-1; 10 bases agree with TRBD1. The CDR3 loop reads CASSPTGTGVWGTEAFF. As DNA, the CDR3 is TGCGCCAGCAGCCCCACCGGGACAGGGGTTTGGGGGACTGAAGCTTTCTTT.